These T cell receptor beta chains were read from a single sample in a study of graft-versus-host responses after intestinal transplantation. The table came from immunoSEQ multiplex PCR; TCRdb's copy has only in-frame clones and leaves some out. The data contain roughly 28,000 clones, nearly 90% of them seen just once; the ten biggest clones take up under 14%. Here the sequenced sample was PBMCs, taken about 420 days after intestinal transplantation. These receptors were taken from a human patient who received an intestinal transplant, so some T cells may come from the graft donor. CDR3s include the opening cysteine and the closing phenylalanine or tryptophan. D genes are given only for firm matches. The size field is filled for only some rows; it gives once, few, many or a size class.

CASSQDRANEKLFF,TGTGCCAGCAGCCAAGATCGAGCGAATGAAAAACTGTTTTTT,TRBJ1-4,.,.,TRBV4-2
CASSGGQTWNTGELFF,TGTGCCAGCAGCGGGGGACAGACCTGGAACACCGGGGAGCTGTTTTTT,TRBJ2-2,TRBD1,.,TRBV9
CATSRGDRVGTDTQYF,TGTGCCACCAGCAGAGGAGATCGGGTGGGCACAGATACGCAGTATTTT,TRBJ2-3,.,.,TRBV15
CASSQERGNTEAFF,TGCGCCAGCAGCCAAGAGCGGGGGAACACTGAAGCTTTCTTT,TRBJ1-1,.,.,TRBV4-1
CASSRRTQANYGYTF,TGTGCCAGCTCTCGACGGACGCAAGCTAACTATGGCTACACCTTC,TRBJ1-2,.,.,TRBV6-6
CASSTSNTGELFF,TGTGCCAGCAGCACTTCGAACACCGGGGAGCTGTTTTTT,TRBJ2-2,.,.,TRBV6-6
CASSLDSYSPLHF,TGCGCCAGCAGCTTGGACAGTTATTCACCCCTCCACTTT,TRBJ1-6,.,.,TRBV5-1
CASSQGFYNSPLHF,TGCGCCAGCAGCCAAGGATTCTATAATTCACCCCTCCACTTT,TRBJ1-6,.,once,TRBV4-1
CASSQTSGEEQFF,TGCGCCAGCAGCCAGACTAGCGGGGAGGAGCAGTTCTTC,TRBJ2-1,TRBD2,.,TRBV4-1
CATSRVGLAYSYNEQFF,TGTGCCACCAGCAGAGTGGGACTAGCGTACTCCTACAATGAGCAGTTCTTC,TRBJ2-1,TRBD2,.,TRBV15
CASSLVGLSNQPQHF,TGTGCCAGCAGCTTAGTCGGGTTGAGCAATCAGCCCCAGCATTTT,TRBJ1-5,.,.,TRBV7-9
CASSLRGAGGNTIYF,TGTGCCAGCAGCTTGCGGGGGGCGGGAGGAAACACCATATATTTT,TRBJ1-3,.,.,TRBV5-5
CASSLRDSTTAEAFF,TGTGCCAGCAGCCTAAGGGACAGTACCACAGCTGAAGCTTTCTTT,TRBJ1-1,TRBD1,.,TRBV7-6
CASSRGGGELFF,TGTGCCAGCAGCCGGGGAGGCGGGGAGCTGTTTTTT,TRBJ2-2,.,.,TRBV7-2
CASISGAANTGELFF,TGTGCCAGCATTAGCGGGGCAGCGAACACCGGGGAGCTGTTTTTT,TRBJ2-2,TRBD2,few,TRBV5-1
CASSQGYRDSYEQYF,TGCGCCAGCAGCCAAGGGTACAGGGACTCCTACGAGCAGTACTTC,TRBJ2-7,.,.,TRBV4-3
CASSIMMGNEQFF,TGTGCCAGTAGTATAATGATGGGCAATGAGCAGTTCTTC,TRBJ2-1,.,once,TRBV19
CASRPRRLAGSYEQYF,TGTGCCAGCAGGCCGCGGAGACTAGCGGGATCCTACGAGCAGTACTTC,TRBJ2-7,TRBD2,few,TRBV28
CASSSRDGPSNYGYTF,TGTGCCAGCAGTTCGCGGGACGGACCTTCTAACTATGGCTACACCTTC,TRBJ1-2,.,.,TRBV6-5
CASSVRLAGSSYNEQFF,TGTGCCAGCAGCGTCCGACTAGCGGGGAGCTCCTACAATGAGCAGTTCTTC,TRBJ2-1,TRBD2,.,TRBV9
CASSFSSGENEQFF,TGTGCCAGCAGCTTTTCTAGCGGGGAAAATGAGCAGTTCTTC,TRBJ2-1,TRBD2,.,TRBV5-4
CATRVREMNYGYTF,TGTGCCACCCGGGTTAGAGAGATGAACTATGGCTACACCTTC,TRBJ1-2,.,.,TRBV6-5
CASSLLKALTNEKLFF,TGTGCCAGCAGTTTACTCAAAGCTTTAACTAATGAAAAACTGTTTTTT,TRBJ1-4,.,.,TRBV6-5
CAWRQKRDNSPLHF,TGTGCCTGGAGACAGAAGAGGGATAATTCACCCCTCCACTTT,TRBJ1-6,.,once,TRBV30
CASSYGQGYNEQFF,TGTGCCAGCAGCTACGGTCAAGGCTACAATGAGCAGTTCTTC,TRBJ2-1,.,.,TRBV11-3
CASSVTGNYGYTF,TGCGCCAGCAGTGTCACAGGGAACTATGGCTACACCTTC,TRBJ1-2,.,.,TRBV10-2
CASSLIAYTGELFF,TGCGCCAGCAGCCTCATAGCGTACACCGGGGAGCTGTTTTTT,TRBJ2-2,.,.,TRBV4-1
CAQSREQYF,TGTGCCCAATCTCGGGAGCAGTACTTC,TRBJ2-7,.,.,TRBV7-9
CASSIEGRYNEKLFF,TGTGCCAGTAGTATTGAGGGCAGATATAATGAAAAACTGTTTTTT,TRBJ1-4,.,.,TRBV19
CASSFGTEAFF,TGTGCCAGCAGCTTCGGCACTGAAGCTTTCTTT,TRBJ1-1,.,.,TRBV11-2
CASSLGLGSYEQYF,TGTGCCAGCAGTTTGGGACTAGGTTCCTACGAGCAGTACTTC,TRBJ2-7,TRBD2,.,TRBV6-5
CASSLAATSTNEKLFF,TGTGCCAGCAGCTTAGCGGCGACTTCAACTAATGAAAAACTGTTTTTT,TRBJ1-4,.,.,TRBV7-2
CASSSGTGVGYEQYF,TGTGCCAGCAGTTCGGGGACAGGGGTGGGCTACGAGCAGTACTTC,TRBJ2-7,TRBD1,.,TRBV28
CIGEGGTEAFF,TGCATCGGGGAGGGTGGAACTGAAGCTTTCTTT,TRBJ1-1,.,.,TRBV20-1
CASSYRGMYEQYF,TGTGCCAGCAGTTACAGGGGTATGTACGAGCAGTACTTC,TRBJ2-7,TRBD1,.,TRBV28
CASSYSGANYGYTF,TGTGCCAGCAGTTACTCAGGCGCCAACTATGGCTACACCTTC,TRBJ1-2,.,.,TRBV6-5
CASTVDRDNSPLHF,TGTGCCAGCACCGTGGACAGGGATAATTCACCCCTCCACTTT,TRBJ1-6,TRBD1,.,TRBV6-5
CACDNSGANVLTF,TGTGCCTGTGACAACTCTGGGGCCAACGTCCTGACTTTC,TRBJ2-6,.,.,TRBV30
CASSLMGRAAQETQYF,TGTGCCAGCAGCTTAATGGGGAGGGCGGCCCAAGAGACCCAGTACTTC,TRBJ2-5,TRBD2,.,TRBV7-9
CASSQVTQGSGYTF,TGCGCCAGCAGCCAAGTCACACAGGGATCTGGCTACACCTTC,TRBJ1-2,.,few,TRBV4-3
CAWRPRGGETQYF,TGTGCCTGGCGGCCTCGGGGGGGGGAGACCCAGTACTTC,TRBJ2-5,TRBD2,few,TRBV30
CASSWTVNTEAFF,TGTGCCAGCAGCTGGACAGTGAACACTGAAGCTTTCTTT,TRBJ1-1,.,once,TRBV5-5
CASSIRGLNNEQFF,TGTGCCAGTAGTATACGGGGGCTAAACAATGAGCAGTTCTTC,TRBJ2-1,.,.,TRBV19
CASSQVGRGQESQPQHF,TGTGCCAGCAGCCAGGTGGGCAGGGGGCAAGAGAGTCAGCCCCAGCATTTT,TRBJ1-5,TRBD1,.,TRBV7-9
CASSGLDYGYTF,TGTGCCAGCAGTGGCCTGGACTATGGCTACACCTTC,TRBJ1-2,.,few,TRBV2
CAISGTEYEQYF,TGTGCCATCAGCGGGACAGAATACGAGCAGTACTTC,TRBJ2-7,TRBD1,.,TRBV10-3
CAWSTRRRYEQYF,TGTGCCTGGAGTACCAGACGGAGGTACGAGCAGTACTTC,TRBJ2-7,.,.,TRBV30
CASSLDRSGDGELFF,TGTGCCAGCAGCTTAGACAGGTCGGGGGACGGGGAGCTGTTTTTT,TRBJ2-2,.,.,TRBV5-4
CASSQDNNQPQHF,TGCGCCAGCAGCCAGGATAACAATCAGCCCCAGCATTTT,TRBJ1-5,.,once,TRBV4-1
CASSKGMNTEAFF,TGTGCCAGCAGTAAAGGGATGAACACTGAAGCTTTCTTT,TRBJ1-1,.,.,TRBV7-7